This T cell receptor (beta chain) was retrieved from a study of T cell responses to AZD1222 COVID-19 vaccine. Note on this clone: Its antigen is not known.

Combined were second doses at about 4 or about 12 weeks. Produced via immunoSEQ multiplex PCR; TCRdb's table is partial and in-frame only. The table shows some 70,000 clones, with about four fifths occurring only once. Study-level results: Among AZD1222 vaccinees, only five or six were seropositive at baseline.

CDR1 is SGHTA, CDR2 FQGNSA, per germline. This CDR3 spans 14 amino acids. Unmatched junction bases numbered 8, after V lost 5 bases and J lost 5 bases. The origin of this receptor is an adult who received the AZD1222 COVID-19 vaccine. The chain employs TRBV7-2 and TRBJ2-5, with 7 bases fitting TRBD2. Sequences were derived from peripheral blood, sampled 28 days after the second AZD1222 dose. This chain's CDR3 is CASSPWGGRETQYF. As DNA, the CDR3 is TGTGCCAGCAGCCCCTGGGGGGGACGCGAGACCCAGTACTTC.